This T cell receptor (beta chain) was identified in a study of cytomegalovirus exposure and HLA in healthy donors. Study observations and caveats: Through in vitro validation, three CMV-associated chains were shown to be specific for CMV antigens. Cytomegalovirus status was reportedly diagnosed by the classifier with high sensitivity and specificity.

Germline V gene data show CDR1 as SQVTM and CDR2 as ANQGSEA. V was clipped by 3 bases and J by 3 bases; unmatched bases: 4. The CDR3 sequence is 14 residues long. Of note for this clone: Its antigen remains unknown.

Both 60 Vbeta primers and 13 Jbeta primers went into the PCR. Produced via immunoSEQ multiplex PCR; TCRdb's table is partial and in-frame only. Seen here are more than 150,000 clones, around 84% observed once, and the top ten hold roughly 2.3%. This chain uses TRBV29-1 with TRBJ2-7; TRBD2 matches 11 bases. Sequencing was carried out using PBMCs. The TCR was taken from a woman aged 18-35 years in good health and CMV-seronegative. The CDR3 spells CSVESTSGDYEQYF. Here the CDR3 DNA reads TGCAGCGTTGAGTCGACTAGCGGGGACTACGAGCAGTACTTC.